This is a list of T cell receptor beta chains from one sample in a study of Graves' ophthalmopathy and Graves' hyperthyroidism. One entry per CDR3 protein results from TCRdb running MiXCR on the multiplex PCR reads. The sample consists of nearly 400,000 distinct CDR3 sequences, around 17% of them appearing once. Sequencing used peripheral blood. Receptors were obtained from a woman aged 18-29 years with Graves' ophthalmopathy. CDR3s include the opening cysteine and the closing phenylalanine or tryptophan. The D gene is left open where the match is weak. For some rows the clone size is stated as once, few or many, or as a class when expanded; others skip it.

clone_size d_call j_call cdr3_length v_call cdr3_aa cdr3_nt
. TRBD1 TRBJ1-5 14 TRBV12-3/TRBV12-4 CASRATGGQGPQHF TGTGCCAGCAGGGCAACAGGGGGACAAGGGCCCCAGCATTTT
. TRBD1 TRBJ2-7 15 TRBV19 CASSSDRAASYEQYF TGTGCCAGTAGCTCCGACAGGGCCGCGTCCTACGAGCAGTACTTC
many . TRBJ1-3 16 TRBV6-1 CASSLLNPGTGNTIYF TGTGCTAGCAGTCTCCTAAATCCCGGCACTGGAAACACCATATATTTT
once . TRBJ2-7 11 TRBV6-1 CASRLVSEQYF TGTGCCAGCAGACTAGTATCCGAGCAGTACTTC
many TRBD1 TRBJ2-2 18 TRBV10-3 CAIAPSGQGLFRTGELFF TGTGCCATCGCACCTTCGGGACAGGGCCTTTTCCGCACCGGGGAGCTGTTTTTT
. . TRBJ2-5 13 TRBV7-8 CATETKVKETQYF TGTGCCACCGAGACCAAGGTTAAAGAGACCCAGTACTTC
many . TRBJ2-7 13 TRBV29-1 CSVEGWGSSEQYF TGCAGCGTTGAAGGATGGGGGAGCAGCGAGCAGTACTTC
. TRBD1 TRBJ2-7 14 TRBV20-1 CSAKSGQGKYEQYF TGCAGTGCTAAATCGGGACAGGGGAAGTACGAGCAGTACTTC
many . TRBJ1-5 14 TRBV4-3 CASSQGRGGQPQHF TGCGCCAGCAGCCAAGGACGGGGTGGGCAGCCCCAGCATTTT
. TRBD1 TRBJ2-5 14 TRBV9 CASSPQGGEETQYF TGTGCCAGCAGCCCCCAAGGGGGCGAAGAGACCCAGTACTTC
. . TRBJ2-2 15 TRBV2 CASRARGVRTGELFF TGTGCCAGCAGGGCCAGGGGAGTCAGGACCGGGGAGCTGTTTTTT
. TRBD2 TRBJ2-5 16 TRBV6-5 CASSHAVAGGGETQYF TGTGCCAGCAGTCACGCGGTAGCGGGGGGAGGGGAGACTCAGTACTTC
many . TRBJ2-5 14 TRBV7-9 CASSSGRQQETQYF TGTGCCAGCAGCTCGGGTAGGCAGCAAGAGACCCAGTACTTC
many . TRBJ1-1 13 TRBV6-1 CASSDRPGTEAFF TGTGCCAGCAGTGACAGGCCGGGAACTGAAGCTTTCTTT
many TRBD1 TRBJ1-6 17 TRBV20-1 CSARDRQGRTYNSPLHF TGCAGTGCTAGAGATCGACAGGGTCGAACCTATAATTCACCCCTCCACTTT
. . TRBJ2-5 15 TRBV6-5 CASSTDSTGQETQYF TGTGCCAGCAGTACTGACAGTACGGGGCAAGAGACCCAGTACTTC
many . TRBJ2-5 16 TRBV12-3/TRBV12-4 CASSFRGGVRGETQYF TGTGCCAGCAGTTTTAGGGGCGGGGTACGAGGGGAGACCCAGTACTTC
few TRBD2 TRBJ2-5 14 TRBV7-2 CASSFGLAKETQYF TGTGCCAGCAGCTTCGGACTAGCCAAAGAGACCCAGTACTTC
. . TRBJ1-1 15 TRBV6-2/TRBV6-3 CASSGGAAADTEAFF TGTGCCAGCAGCGGAGGGGCCGCGGCGGACACTGAAGCTTTCTTT
many TRBD1 TRBJ2-7 15 TRBV6-5 CASSTGTGLSYEQYF TGTGCCAGCAGTACCGGGACAGGGCTGTCCTACGAGCAGTACTTC
many . TRBJ1-1 16 TRBV15 CATSRDRLIMNTEAFF TGTGCCACCAGCAGAGACAGACTAATCATGAACACTGAAGCTTTCTTT
many TRBD1 TRBJ2-2 15 TRBV28 CASSPDRVNTGELFF TGTGCCAGCAGCCCGGACAGGGTGAACACCGGGGAGCTGTTTTTT
many TRBD1 TRBJ2-5 14 TRBV19 CASTRRQGEETQYF TGTGCCAGTACCCGCCGACAGGGGGAAGAGACCCAGTACTTC
many TRBD1 TRBJ1-1 14 TRBV6-5 CASSSGQGETEAFF TGTGCCAGCAGTTCGGGACAGGGGGAGACTGAAGCTTTCTTT
. . TRBJ2-2 15 TRBV28 CASSLGLRSTGELFF TGTGCCAGCAGTTTGGGGTTGCGAAGTACCGGGGAGCTGTTTTTT
many . TRBJ1-1 13 TRBV12-3/TRBV12-4 CASSQRQNTEAFF TGTGCCAGCAGTCAACGACAGAACACTGAAGCTTTCTTT
many . TRBJ1-5 13 TRBV28 CAGRGGSNQPQHF TGTGCCGGTAGGGGGGGTAGCAATCAGCCCCAGCATTTT
many TRBD1 TRBJ1-6 14 TRBV28 CASRLQGEVSPLHF TGTGCCAGCAGGTTACAGGGGGAGGTTTCACCCCTCCACTTT
many . TRBJ1-1 13 TRBV11-3 CASSSGPNTEAFF TGTGCCAGCAGCTCGGGACCGAACACTGAAGCTTTCTTT
many TRBD2 TRBJ2-5 16 TRBV7-2 CASSFAGLAGGETQYF TGTGCCAGCAGCTTCGCCGGACTAGCGGGGGGGGAGACCCAGTACTTC
many TRBD2 TRBJ2-1 14 TRBV6-1 CASRPLAGGDEQFF TGTGCCAGCAGGCCACTAGCGGGAGGGGATGAGCAGTTCTTC
. . TRBJ2-7 13 TRBV6-2/TRBV6-3 CASSYSRPAEQYF TGTGCCAGCAGTTACTCGAGGCCAGCCGAGCAGTACTTC
. . TRBJ2-2 15 TRBV27 CASSFLTFDTGELFF .
many TRBD1 TRBJ1-5 14 TRBV28 CASSETGGYQPQHF TGTGCCAGCAGTGAGACAGGGGGGTATCAGCCCCAGCATTTT
many TRBD2 TRBJ2-7 11 TRBV20-1 CSAGRASEQYF TGCAGTGCCGGGAGGGCCTCCGAGCAGTACTTC
many TRBD1 TRBJ1-1 14 TRBV6-5 CASSYPDRATEAFF TGTGCCAGCAGTTACCCCGACAGGGCCACTGAAGCTTTCTTT
. TRBD1 TRBJ2-7 13 TRBV25-1 CASSDGQGYEQYF TGTGCCAGCAGTGACGGACAGGGCTACGAGCAGTACTTC
few TRBD1 TRBJ1-1 13 TRBV6-1 CASSDRVDTEAFF TGTGCCAGCAGCGACAGGGTAGACACTGAAGCTTTCTTT
. TRBD1 TRBJ2-5 13 TRBV7-9 CASRPTGVETQYF TGTGCCAGCAGACCTACAGGGGTAGAGACCCAGTACTTC
many . TRBJ1-3 14 TRBV12-5 CASGLPPSGNTIYF TGTGCTAGTGGTTTGCCCCCCTCTGGAAACACCATATATTTT
many . TRBJ1-6 18 TRBV6-2/TRBV6-3 CASNGVKAGSSYNSPLHF TGTGCCAGCAATGGGGTAAAGGCCGGAAGCTCCTATAATTCACCCCTCCACTTT
many . TRBJ2-7 15 TRBV6-2/TRBV6-3 CASSYGSGFSYEQYF TGTGCCAGCAGTTATGGAAGCGGGTTTTCCTACGAGCAGTACTTC
many . TRBJ2-7 14 TRBV11-2 CASSFGQATYEQYF TGTGCCAGCAGCTTTGGGCAGGCAACCTACGAGCAGTACTTC
many . TRBJ1-1 12 TRBV30 CAWRRTGPEAFF TGTGCCTGGAGGAGAACGGGGCCAGAAGCTTTCTTT
many TRBD2 TRBJ2-5 17 TRBV28 CASSPSRTSGPQETQYF TGTGCCAGCAGTCCTTCCCGGACTAGCGGCCCCCAAGAGACCCAGTACTTC
many . TRBJ1-1 12 TRBV12-3/TRBV12-4 CASRLINTEAFF TGTGCCAGCAGACTGATAAACACTGAAGCTTTCTTT
. . TRBJ2-6 14 TRBV2 CASYRFSGANVLTF TGTGCCAGTTATCGATTTTCTGGGGCCAACGTCCTGACTTTC
. TRBD1 TRBJ2-7 14 TRBV5-1 CASSGGDRDYEQYF TGCGCCAGCAGCGGGGGGGACAGGGACTACGAGCAGTACTTC
. . TRBJ2-7 13 TRBV7-2 CAIRQEGYYEQYF TGTGCCATCCGACAGGAAGGGTATTACGAGCAGTACTTC
. . TRBJ1-2 13 TRBV12-5 CASGLVTRYGYTF TGTGCTAGTGGTTTGGTTACAAGATATGGCTACACCTTC
many . TRBJ1-5 17 TRBV10-1 CASSEPIPFYSNQPQHF TGCGCCAGCAGTGAGCCCATACCGTTTTATAGCAATCAGCCCCAGCATTTT
many . TRBJ1-2 14 TRBV20-1 CSARKQGLNYGYTF TGCAGTGCTAGAAAACAGGGCCTTAACTATGGCTACACCTTC
many . TRBJ2-7 13 TRBV6-1 CASRAGGNYEQYF TGTGCCTCAAGGGCAGGCGGGAACTACGAGCAGTACTTC
many . TRBJ2-6 15 TRBV6-4 CASSDGGVGANVLTF TGTGCCAGCAGTGACGGGGGAGTTGGGGCCAACGTCCTGACTTTC